This T cell receptor (beta chain) was sequenced for a study of cytomegalovirus exposure and HLA in healthy donors. Points from the study as a whole: The listing of fewer than 200 TCR beta chains classed them as cytomegalovirus-associated. Indistinguishable V segments, including TRBV6-2 and TRBV6-3, were excluded.

CDR1 is SGHVS, CDR2 FNYEAQ, per germline. The CDR3 extends over 14 amino acids. The germline V and J ends were trimmed by 0 bases and 11 bases, with 16 bases remaining between them. Comments on this clone: Its antigen is unknown.

Primers: 60 Vbeta forward and 13 Jbeta reverse. Some clones are missing from TCRdb's copy, which holds only in-frame ones; the method was immunoSEQ multiplex PCR. This repertoire shows under 200,000 clones, approximately 81% found once; its top ten account for 0.38%. Sequencing was carried out using PBMCs. This TCR was recovered from a boy aged 2 to 10 in good health and CMV-seronegative. V is TRBV7-6 and J is TRBJ1-1, with D unresolved. DNA of the CDR3: TGTGCCAGCAGCTTAGCACGATCCGTCCTCGGTGCTTTCTTT. Amino acid sequence: CASSLARSVLGAFF.